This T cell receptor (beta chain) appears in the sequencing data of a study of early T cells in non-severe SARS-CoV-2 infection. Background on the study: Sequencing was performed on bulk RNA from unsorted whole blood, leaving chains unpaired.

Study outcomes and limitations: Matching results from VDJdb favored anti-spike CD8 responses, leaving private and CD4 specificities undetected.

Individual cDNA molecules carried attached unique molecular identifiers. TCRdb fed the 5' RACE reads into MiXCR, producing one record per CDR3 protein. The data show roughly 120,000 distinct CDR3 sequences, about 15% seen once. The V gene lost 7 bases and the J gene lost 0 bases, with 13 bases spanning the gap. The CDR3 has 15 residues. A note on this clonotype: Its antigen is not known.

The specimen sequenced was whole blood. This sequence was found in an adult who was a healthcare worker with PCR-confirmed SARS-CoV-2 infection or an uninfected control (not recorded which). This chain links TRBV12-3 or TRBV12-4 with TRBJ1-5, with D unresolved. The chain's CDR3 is CASINGLLSNQPQHF. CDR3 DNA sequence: TGTGCCAGCATTAATGGACTCCTTAGCAATCAGCCCCAGCATTTT.